The 26 T cell receptor beta chains presented below share a single source sample, sequenced in a study of Ad26.COV2.S vaccination and SARS-CoV-2 variants. Sequencing was performed with immunoSEQ multiplex PCR; in TCRdb, only in-frame clones are kept and a portion is missing. The sample includes over 450,000 clones, 80% to 90% of them seen just once. Treatment given: some 20 received Ad26.COV2.S at low or high dose, single or two shots; about 5 received placebo; per-sample allocation not given. On day 63 after the first injection, vaccine and placebo recipients gave samples. The specimen comprised peripheral blood, sampled in a trial of Ad26.COV2.S vaccine versus placebo. The origin of the receptors is a person aged 18-60 years who received the Ad26.COV2.S COVID-19 vaccine or a placebo.

The chain carries TRBV5-3 and TRBJ1-6; no reliable D call. TRBV5-3 is noted as an ORF with a role that remains uncertain. The CDR3 sequence is 11 residues long. Trimming took off 5 bases at V and 8 bases at J, with 5 bases between the two ends. The CDR3 DNA reads TGTGCCAGAAGTGGGGATTCACCCCTCCACTTT. Encoded protein: CARSGDSPLHF.

V and J are TRBV13 and TRBJ1-2; 8 positions match TRBD1. Germline V gene sequence: CDR1 PRHDT, CDR2 FYEKMQ (reference sequence). CDR3 length: 13 residues. The V segment lost 4 bases and the J segment 10 bases; nucleotides outside the gene matches: 8. This CDR3 reads CASSSGTGSDYTF. The CDR3 DNA reads as TGTGCCAGCAGCTCCGGGACAGGTAGCGACTACACCTTC.

The chain recombines TRBV6-6 with TRBJ1-1; D uncertain. The CDR3 runs to 13 residues. The V end lost 3 bases, the J end lost 1 base, and 6 bases lay between the germline ends. From germline, CDR1 is MNHNY and CDR2 SVGAGI (reference sequence). In nucleotides, the CDR3 is TGTGCCAGCAGTTATTTTGGGAACACTGAAGCTTTCTTT. Protein product: CASSYFGNTEAFF.

This rearrangement joins TRBV9 to TRBJ2-3; 7 nucleotides agree with TRBD2. Germline trimming cut 9 bases from V and 3 bases from J; bases unmatched to any gene: 10. This CDR3 has 14 residues. Germline values: CDR1 SGDLS, CDR2 YYNGEE. CDR3 bases: TGTGCCACCAATCCCGGGGGGACTACAGATACGCAGTATTTT. It yields the protein CATNPGGTTDTQYF.

This chain joins TRBV3-1 (or the pseudogene TRBV3-2) and TRBJ1-5; D may be TRBD1 (5 bases). CDR3 size: 14 residues. CDR1 LGHDT and CDR2 YNNKEL come from the germline V gene (reference sequence). Deletions cut 4 bases from V and 4 bases from J, with 11 bases between. The DNA of the CDR3 is TGTGCCAGCAGCCGGGGGACGGTGAATCAGCCCCAGCATTTT. Its translation is CASSRGTVNQPQHF.

The V gene is TRBV18, the J gene TRBJ1-6; D is undetermined. The CDR3 sequence is 13 residues long. V shed 5 bases and J shed 7 bases, with 9 bases lying between them. From germline, CDR1 is KGHSH and CDR2 LQKENI. In DNA, the CDR3 is TGTGCCAGCTCAGTTGGGAGGAATTCACCCCTCCACTTT. Its protein product is CASSVGRNSPLHF.

The V and J genes are TRBV6-5 and TRBJ1-1; D remains unclear. Trimming shortened V by 4 bases and J by 1 base, and 10 bases separated the two germline ends. This CDR3 region has 14 residues. Germline-derived CDR1 and CDR2 are MNHEY and SVGAGI. CDR3: CASSSRHKNTEAFF. The CDR3 DNA reads as TGTGCCAGCAGTTCCCGGCACAAGAACACTGAAGCTTTCTTT.

The chain employs TRBV7-8 and TRBJ1-5; D unclear. V lost 0 bases and J lost 4, with 7 bases in between. The germline V gene has CDR1 SGHVS and CDR2 FQNEAQ. The CDR3 loop spans 14 amino acids. The CDR3 DNA follows: TGTGCCAGCAGCTTAGCTCTTAATAATCAGCCCCAGCATTTT. It codes for CASSLALNNQPQHF.

This clone has only a few counts. V is TRBV5-6 and J is TRBJ2-5; D not certain. The length of the CDR3 is 11 residues. Germline V gene lookup returns CDR1 SGHDT and CDR2 YYEEEE. Trimming took off 0 bases at V and 3 bases at J, with 0 bases between the two ends. Here the CDR3 reads CASSLEETQYF. For the CDR3, the DNA is TGTGCCAGCAGCTTGGAAGAGACCCAGTACTTC.

This clone was seen just once. V usage is TRBV29-1 and J usage is TRBJ1-2, with D possibly matching TRBD1 (5 bases). Germline CDR1 is SQVTM and CDR2 is ANQGSEA. The V end lost 8 bases, the J end lost 4 bases, and 17 bases lay between the germline ends. The CDR3 sequence is 13 residues long. DNA for the CDR3: TGCAGCACCCTCGGAACAGGAGGCTATGGCTACACCTTC. This translates into CSTLGTGGYGYTF.

This clone appeared a single time. The chain uses TRBV7-8 and TRBJ2-1; 14 bases map to TRBD2. Germline assignment: CDR1 SGHVS and CDR2 FQNEAQ. The J segment lost 8 bases and the V segment lost 6 bases, leaving 15 bases of the junction unmatched. The CDR3 has 18 residues. The CDR3 sequence is CASRSGLAGGPSVDEQFF. Written as DNA, the CDR3 is TGTGCCAGCAGATCTGGACTAGCGGGGGGCCCGTCCGTGGATGAGCAGTTCTTC.

V gene TRBV30 combines with J gene TRBJ2-1; 8 positions agree with TRBD2. This CDR3 region has 13 residues. Trimming at V came to 1 base and at J to 8 bases, leaving 4 bases not matched to a gene. CDR1 is GTSNPN, CDR2 SVGIG, per germline (reference sequence). The CDR3 is CAWSGTSFHEQFF. The CDR3 region has the DNA TGTGCCTGGAGTGGGACTAGCTTTCATGAGCAGTTCTTC.

V and J are TRBV15 and TRBJ2-1; the match to TRBD2 covers 10 bases. The germline V gene has CDR1 LNHNV and CDR2 YYDKDF (reference sequence). With 1 base clipped from V and 7 bases from J, the junction kept 10 bases outside the gene matches. The CDR3 is 17 amino acids. This CDR3 reads CATSRAAVQRGGNEQFF. CDR3 DNA sequence: TGTGCCACCAGCAGAGCCGCTGTCCAGCGGGGGGGAAATGAGCAGTTCTTC.

V is TRBV5-1 and J is TRBJ2-5, with D possibly being TRBD1 (5 bases). CDR3 size: 14 residues. In germline, CDR1 is SGHRS, CDR2 YFSETQ. V was pared by 0 bases and J by 5 bases, with 11 bases between. The CDR3, as DNA: TGCGCCAGCAGCTTGGATCAGGGTTTGGAGACCCAGTACTTC. Translating gives CASSLDQGLETQYF.

On this clone itself: The same CDR3 can be traced to other DNA sequences in this sample. The chain uses TRBV5-1 and TRBJ2-1; no clear D. This CDR3 is built from 14 residues. V was shortened by 0 bases and J by 0 bases, with 4 bases between the two germline ends. Germline CDR1 reads SGHRS; CDR2 reads YFSETQ. CDR3 sequence: CASSLGSSYNEQFF. The CDR3 nucleotides are TGCGCCAGCAGCTTGGGGAGCTCCTACAATGAGCAGTTCTTC. Full variable domain (remainder filled in from reference TRBV5-1 and TRBJ2-1): KAGVTQTPRYLIKTRGQQVTLSCSPISGHRSVSWYQQTPGQGLQFLFEYFSETQRNKGNFPGRFSGRQFSNSRSEMNVSTLELGDSALYLCASSLGSSYNEQFFGPGTRLTVL.

The chain has TRBV7-2 and TRBJ1-5; TRBD1 aligns across 7 bases. The CDR3 length is 14 residues. V shed 2 bases, J shed 5 bases, and the junction held 3 bases outside the gene matches. Per germline, CDR1 SGHTA and CDR2 FQGNSA. The CDR3 DNA sequence: TGTGCCAGCAGCTTAACCGGGACAGATCAGCCCCAGCATTTT. Protein sequence: CASSLTGTDQPQHF.

This clone has just a few counts. V and J are TRBV5-8 and TRBJ1-2; D remains unclear. The germline V and J ends were trimmed by 0 bases and 10 bases, with 19 bases remaining between them. The CDR3 length is 15 residues. The germline gives CDR1 SGHTS, CDR2 YDEGEE. CDR3 in amino acids: CASSLETGRSLDYTF. For the CDR3, the DNA is TGTGCCAGCAGCTTGGAAACCGGCAGGAGCTTGGACTACACCTTC.

V gene TRBV28 combines with J gene TRBJ1-2; no reliable D call. The V end lost 6 bases, the J end lost 7 bases, and 18 bases lay between the germline ends. The germline CDR1 and CDR2 sequences are MDHEN and SYDVKM. CDR3 length equals 14 residues. The CDR3 sequence is CASSRESVGRGYTF. The CDR3 bases are TGTGCCAGCAGCCGAGAGAGCGTAGGGCGTGGCTACACCTTC.

CDR3 nucleotide sequence: TGTGCCAGCAGTGCCGGGTATAGCAATCAGCCCCAGCATTTT. It is translated as CASSAGYSNQPQHF. The rearrangement joins TRBV2 to TRBJ1-5; D remains unclear. The V and J ends lost 4 bases and 0 bases respectively, with 7 bases between them. In germline, CDR1 is SNHLY, CDR2 FYNNEI. The CDR3 contains 14 residues.

This sequence joins TRBV10-3 and TRBJ1-3, with D uncertain. The CDR3 length is 16 residues. The germline V gene has CDR1 ENHRY and CDR2 SYGVKD. Trimming took 3 bases from V and 0 from J, leaving 12 bases between them. The CDR3 sequence is CAISDPGRSSGNTIYF. Written as DNA, the CDR3 is TGTGCCATCAGTGACCCGGGTCGATCCTCTGGAAACACCATATATTTT.

V and J are TRBV20-1 and TRBJ1-4; no clear D. This CDR3 has 11 residues. Per germline, CDR1 DFQATT and CDR2 SNEGSKA (reference sequence). Trimming shortened V by 6 bases and J by 5 bases, and 7 bases separated the two germline ends. CDR3 loop: CSAQPNEKLFF. CDR3 sequence (DNA): TGCAGTGCCCAGCCAAATGAAAAACTGTTTTTT.

The CDR3 DNA is TGTGCCAGCAGTGAATTGAGGGATAGAGCGGGGTCCACAGATACGCAGTATTTT. Translating gives CASSELRDRAGSTDTQYF. The chain employs TRBV6-1 and TRBJ2-3; 7 bases fit TRBD2. This CDR3 is 18 amino acids long. Germline assignment: CDR1 MNHNS and CDR2 SASEGT. V shed 2 bases, J shed 2 bases, and the junction held 13 bases outside the gene matches.

DNA for the CDR3: TGTGCCACCACACAGGGACTAGCAGCCTACAATGAGCAGTTCTTC. This codes for CATTQGLAAYNEQFF. The chain recombines TRBV10-3 with TRBJ2-1, with TRBD2 identical over 9 bases. The CDR3 loop spans 15 amino acids. Germline V gene sequence: CDR1 ENHRY, CDR2 SYGVKD. J gave up 2 bases and V 10 bases, and 9 bases lay outside the gene matches.

The chain is built from TRBV6-5 and TRBJ1-1; D unresolved. The CDR3 is made up of 16 amino acids. The V gene lost 0 bases and the J gene lost 1 base, with 12 bases spanning the gap. Looked up from germline, CDR1 is MNHEY and CDR2 is SVGAGI. This CDR3 is CASSYSTLGSNTEAFF. CDR3 DNA sequence: TGTGCCAGCAGTTACTCGACGTTAGGGTCGAACACTGAAGCTTTCTTT.

The rearrangement joins TRBV28 to TRBJ2-1; a possible D gene is TRBD2 (5 bases). The CDR3 length is 16 residues. With 3 bases removed from V and 2 bases from J, the gap between germline ends came to 14 bases. Germline assignment: CDR1 MDHEN and CDR2 SYDVKM. CDR3 amino acids: CASSFLASGPYNEQFF. The CDR3 nucleotides are TGTGCCAGCAGTTTCTTAGCCAGCGGACCCTACAATGAGCAGTTCTTC.

The genes are TRBV7-2 and TRBJ2-3; a possible D gene is TRBD2 (5 bases). The CDR3 runs 13 residues. Trimming removed 4 bases at V and 5 bases at J, with 10 bases between. Germline CDR1 reads SGHTA; CDR2 reads FQGNSA. CDR3 in DNA: TGTGCCAGCAGCTCTAGCAGGAGAGATACGCAGTATTTT. It is translated as CASSSSRRDTQYF.